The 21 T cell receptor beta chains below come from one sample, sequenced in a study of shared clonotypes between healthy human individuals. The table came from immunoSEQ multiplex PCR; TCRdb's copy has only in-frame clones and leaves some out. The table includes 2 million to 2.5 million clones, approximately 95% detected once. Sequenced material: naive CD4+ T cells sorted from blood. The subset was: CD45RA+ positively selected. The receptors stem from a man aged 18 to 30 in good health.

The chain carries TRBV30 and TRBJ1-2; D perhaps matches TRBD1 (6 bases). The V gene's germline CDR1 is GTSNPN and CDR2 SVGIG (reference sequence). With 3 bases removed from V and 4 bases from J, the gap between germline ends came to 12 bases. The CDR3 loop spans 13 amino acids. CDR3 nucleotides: TGTGCCTGGAGGTCTACAGGGACCTATGGCTACACCTTC. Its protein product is CAWRSTGTYGYTF. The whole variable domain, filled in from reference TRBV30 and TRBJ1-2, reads SQTIHQWPATLVQPVGSPLSLECTVEGTSNPNLYWYRQAAGRGLQLLFYSVGIGQISSEVPQNLSASRPQDRQFILSSKKLLLSDSGFYLCAWRSTGTYGYTFGSGTRLTVV.

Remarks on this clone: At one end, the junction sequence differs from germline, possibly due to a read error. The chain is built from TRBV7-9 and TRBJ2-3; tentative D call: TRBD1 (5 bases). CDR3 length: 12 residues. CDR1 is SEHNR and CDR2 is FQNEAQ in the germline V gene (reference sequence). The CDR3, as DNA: TGTGCCAGCAGCTTAGCCTATTACCCCAGGGATTTT. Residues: CASSLAYYPRDF. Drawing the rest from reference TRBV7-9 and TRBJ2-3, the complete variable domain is DTGVSQNPRHKITKRGQNVTFRCDPISEHNRLYWYRQTLGQGPEFLTYFQNEAQLEKSRLLSDRFSAERPKGSFSTLEIQRTEQGDSAMYLCASSLAYYPRDFGPGTRLTVL.

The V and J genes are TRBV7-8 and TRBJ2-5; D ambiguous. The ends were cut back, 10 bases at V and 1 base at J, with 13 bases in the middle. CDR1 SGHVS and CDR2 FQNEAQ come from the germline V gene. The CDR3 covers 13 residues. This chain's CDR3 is CATGRGLQETQYF. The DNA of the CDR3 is TGTGCCACCGGCCGCGGTCTCCAAGAGACCCAGTACTTC.

CDR3 bases: TGTGCCAGCAGCCAACAGGACAAGACCTCCTACGAGCAGTACTTC. It specifies CASSQQDKTSYEQYF. The chain carries TRBV7-2 and TRBJ2-7; D may be TRBD1 (5 bases). With 5 bases removed from V and 0 bases from J, the gap between germline ends came to 14 bases. The CDR3 runs to 15 residues. Germline lookup yields CDR1 SGHTA and CDR2 FQGNSA.

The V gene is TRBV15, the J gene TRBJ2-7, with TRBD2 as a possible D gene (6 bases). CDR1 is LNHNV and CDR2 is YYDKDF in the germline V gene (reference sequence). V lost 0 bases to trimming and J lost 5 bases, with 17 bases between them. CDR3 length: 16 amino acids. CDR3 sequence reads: CATSRDPASVVNEQYF. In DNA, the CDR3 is TGTGCCACCAGCAGAGATCCCGCTAGCGTTGTCAACGAGCAGTACTTC.

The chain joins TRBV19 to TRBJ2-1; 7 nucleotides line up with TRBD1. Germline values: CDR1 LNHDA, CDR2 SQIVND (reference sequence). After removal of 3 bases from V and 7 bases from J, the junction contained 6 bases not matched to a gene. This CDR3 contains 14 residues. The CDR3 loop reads CASSIGTDRNEQFF. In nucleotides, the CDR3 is TGTGCCAGTAGTATCGGGACAGATAGGAATGAGCAGTTCTTC.

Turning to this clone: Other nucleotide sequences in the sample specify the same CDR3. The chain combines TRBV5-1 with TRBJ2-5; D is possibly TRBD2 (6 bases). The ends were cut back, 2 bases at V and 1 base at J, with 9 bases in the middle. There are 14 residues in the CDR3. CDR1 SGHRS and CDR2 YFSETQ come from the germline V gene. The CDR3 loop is CASSFRDSQETQYF. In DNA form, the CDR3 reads TGCGCCAGCAGCTTTCGGGACTCCCAAGAGACCCAGTACTTC.

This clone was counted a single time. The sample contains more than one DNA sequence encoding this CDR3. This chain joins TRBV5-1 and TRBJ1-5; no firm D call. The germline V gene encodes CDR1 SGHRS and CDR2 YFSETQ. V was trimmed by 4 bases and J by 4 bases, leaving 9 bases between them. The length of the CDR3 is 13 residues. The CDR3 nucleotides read TGCGCCAGCAGCCTGGCGGGGAATCAGCCCCAGCATTTT. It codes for CASSLAGNQPQHF. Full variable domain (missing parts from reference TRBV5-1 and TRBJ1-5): KAGVTQTPRYLIKTRGQQVTLSCSPISGHRSVSWYQQTPGQGLQFLFEYFSETQRNKGNFPGRFSGRQFSNSRSEMNVSTLELGDSALYLCASSLAGNQPQHFGDGTRLSIL.

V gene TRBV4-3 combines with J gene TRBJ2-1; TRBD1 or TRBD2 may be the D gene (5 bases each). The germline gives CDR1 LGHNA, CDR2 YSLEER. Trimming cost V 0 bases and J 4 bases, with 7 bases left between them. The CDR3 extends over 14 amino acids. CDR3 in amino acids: CASSQDWGYNEQFF. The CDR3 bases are TGCGCCAGCAGCCAAGATTGGGGGTACAATGAGCAGTTCTTC.

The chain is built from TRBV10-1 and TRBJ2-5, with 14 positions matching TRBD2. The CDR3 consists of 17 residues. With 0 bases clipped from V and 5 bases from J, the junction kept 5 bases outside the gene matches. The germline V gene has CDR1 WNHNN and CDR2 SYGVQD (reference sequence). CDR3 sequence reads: CASSESGTSGSRETQYF. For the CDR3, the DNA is TGCGCCAGCAGTGAGTCTGGGACTAGCGGGAGTCGGGAGACCCAGTACTTC.

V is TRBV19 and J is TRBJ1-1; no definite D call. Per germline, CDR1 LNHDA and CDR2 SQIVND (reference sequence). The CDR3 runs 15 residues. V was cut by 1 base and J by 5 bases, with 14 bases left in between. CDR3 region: CASSIAPRVRTEAFF. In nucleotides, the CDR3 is TGTGCCAGTAGTATAGCCCCCCGGGTCCGAACTGAAGCTTTCTTT.

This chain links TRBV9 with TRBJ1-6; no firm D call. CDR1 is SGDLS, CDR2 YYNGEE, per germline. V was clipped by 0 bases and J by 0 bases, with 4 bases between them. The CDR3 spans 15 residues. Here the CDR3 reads CASSVESSYNSPLHF. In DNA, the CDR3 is TGTGCCAGCAGCGTAGAGAGCTCCTATAATTCACCCCTCCACTTT.

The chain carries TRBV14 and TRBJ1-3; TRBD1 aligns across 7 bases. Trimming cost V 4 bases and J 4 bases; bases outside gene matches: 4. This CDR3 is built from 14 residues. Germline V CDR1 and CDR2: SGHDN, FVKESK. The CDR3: CASSLGGLGNTIYF. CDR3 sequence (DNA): TGTGCCAGCAGCCTAGGGGGCCTAGGAAACACCATATATTTT.

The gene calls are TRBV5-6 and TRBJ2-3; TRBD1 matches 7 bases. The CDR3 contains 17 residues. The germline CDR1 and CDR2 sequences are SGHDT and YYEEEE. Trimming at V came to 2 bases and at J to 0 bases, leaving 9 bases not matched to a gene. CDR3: CASSFLRTGYSTDTQYF. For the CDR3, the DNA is TGTGCCAGCAGCTTTTTGCGGACAGGATATAGCACAGATACGCAGTATTTT.

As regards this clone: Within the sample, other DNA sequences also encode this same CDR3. CDR3 sequence: CAWSVGTASNQPQHF. The CDR3 DNA follows: TGTGCCTGGAGTGTCGGGACAGCTAGCAATCAGCCCCAGCATTTT. V and J are TRBV30 and TRBJ1-5; 7 nucleotides line up with TRBD1. The V gene end was trimmed by 0 bases and the J gene end by 0 bases; junction bases not matched to a gene: 2. The CDR3 is made up of 15 amino acids. The germline gives CDR1 GTSNPN, CDR2 SVGIG (reference sequence).

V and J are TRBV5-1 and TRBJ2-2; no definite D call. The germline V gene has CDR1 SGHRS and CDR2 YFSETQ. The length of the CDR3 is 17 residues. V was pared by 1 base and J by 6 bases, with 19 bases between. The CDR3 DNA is TGCGCCAGCAGCTTGAAGGAGCTGGGGTCCCCTTCCGGGGAGCTGTTTTTT. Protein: CASSLKELGSPSGELFF.

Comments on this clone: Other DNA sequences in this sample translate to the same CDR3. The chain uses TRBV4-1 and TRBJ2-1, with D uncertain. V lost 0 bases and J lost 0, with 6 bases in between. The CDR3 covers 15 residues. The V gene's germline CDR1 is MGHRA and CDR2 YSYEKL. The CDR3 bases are TGCGCCAGCAGCCAAGAAGGGAACTCCTACAATGAGCAGTTCTTC. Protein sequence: CASSQEGNSYNEQFF.

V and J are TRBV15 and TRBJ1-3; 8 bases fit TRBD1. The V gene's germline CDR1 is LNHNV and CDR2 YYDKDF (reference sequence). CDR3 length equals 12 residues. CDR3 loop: CASGQGGNTIYF. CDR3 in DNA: TGTGCTTCAGGACAGGGTGGAAACACCATATATTTT.

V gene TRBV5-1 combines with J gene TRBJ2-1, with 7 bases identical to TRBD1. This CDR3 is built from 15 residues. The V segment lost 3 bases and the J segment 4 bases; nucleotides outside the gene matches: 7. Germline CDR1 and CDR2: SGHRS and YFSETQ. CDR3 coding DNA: TGCGCCAGCAGCTCGGGACAGTCTTTATACAATGAGCAGTTCTTC. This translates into CASSSGQSLYNEQFF.

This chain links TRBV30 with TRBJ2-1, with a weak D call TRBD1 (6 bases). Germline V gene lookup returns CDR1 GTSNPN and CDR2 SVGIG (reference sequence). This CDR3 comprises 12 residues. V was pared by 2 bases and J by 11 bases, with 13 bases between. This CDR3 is CAWSSRGAQQFF. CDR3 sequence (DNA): TGTGCCTGGAGTAGCAGGGGAGCCCAGCAGTTCTTC.

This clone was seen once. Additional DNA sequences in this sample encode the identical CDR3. CDR3 in amino acids: CASSIPGPYEQYF. CDR3 sequence (DNA): TGTGCCAGTAGTATACCGGGTCCCTACGAGCAGTACTTC. The chain recombines TRBV19 with TRBJ2-7; D is undetermined. Germline CDR1 reads LNHDA; CDR2 reads SQIVND (reference sequence). CDR3 size: 13 residues. With 2 bases removed from V and 2 bases from J, the gap between germline ends came to 7 bases.